Below are 28 T cell receptor beta chains sequenced from a single sample in a study of blood T cells in healthy people across ages. Sample-barcoded 5' priming and a J-beta primer mix drove a second PCR of roughly 6 to 12 cycles. MiXCR, run by TCRdb on the 5' RACE reads, gives a single entry per CDR3 protein. The sample has fewer than 900,000 distinct CDR3 sequences, roughly 44% seen once. What was sequenced was blood. The source is a woman aged 55-70 years in good health.

The chain combines TRBV20-1 with TRBJ2-2; 7 nucleotides agree with TRBD2. The CDR3 has 16 amino acids. J lost 6 bases, V lost 6 bases, and 16 bases had no gene match. CDR1 DFQATT and CDR2 SNEGSKA come from the germline V gene (reference sequence). In DNA, the CDR3 is TGCAGTGCCCCTAGGGTGGGCGGGAGTGTCCCCGGGGAGCTGTTTTTT. The encoded protein is CSAPRVGGSVPGELFF.

The chain joins TRBV10-3 to TRBJ1-6; 8 bases map to TRBD1. This CDR3 spans 16 amino acids. V lost 3 bases to trimming and J lost 7 bases; unmatched junction nucleotides: 8. The germline gives CDR1 ENHRY, CDR2 SYGVKD. The CDR3: CAISDGQGGRNSPLHF. CDR3 coding DNA: TGTGCCATCAGTGACGGACAGGGAGGTCGGAATTCACCCCTCCACTTT.

The chain employs TRBV20-1 and TRBJ2-5, with 10 bases matching TRBD2. The CDR3 contains 14 residues. With V trimmed by 1 base and J by 6 bases, 5 bases remained unmatched. CDR1 is DFQATT, CDR2 SNEGSKA, per germline (reference sequence). This CDR3 reads CSARVSGGDKTQYF. CDR3 bases: TGCAGTGCTAGAGTCAGCGGGGGGGACAAGACCCAGTACTTC.

At least ten counts were recorded for this clonotype. J is TRBJ2-3 and V is TRBV7-2; 9 bases line up with TRBD2. The ends lost 5 bases at V and 10 bases at J; junction bases unmatched: 13. The CDR3 consists of 15 residues. Germline-derived CDR1 and CDR2 are SGHTA and FQGNSA. The CDR3 nucleotides read TGTGCCAGCAGCCAATCCGGGACTAGCAGCTTGGCGCAGTATTTT. This codes for CASSQSGTSSLAQYF. Full variable domain (missing parts from reference TRBV7-2 and TRBJ2-3): GAGVSQSPSNKVTEKGKDVELRCDPISGHTALYWYRQSLGQGLEFLIYFQGNSAPDKSGLPSDRFSAERTGGSVSTLTIQRTQQEDSAVYLCASSQSGTSSLAQYFGPGTRLTVL.

Note on this clonotype: The junction departs from germline at one end; a sequencing error may be responsible. The V call is TRBV11-2, the J call TRBJ2-1; unclear D gene. This CDR3 region has 15 residues. Germline lookup yields CDR1 SGHAT and CDR2 FQNNGV. The CDR3 nucleotides are TGTGCCAGCAGCTTAATACAGCGCTCCTACAATGAGCGGTTCTTC. Its protein product is CASSLIQRSYNERFF.

This chain joins TRBV7-2 and TRBJ1-4; TRBD1 aligns across 9 bases. Per germline, CDR1 SGHTA and CDR2 FQGNSA. J was trimmed by 0 bases and V by 4 bases; bases with no gene match: 6. The CDR3 length is 17 residues. This CDR3 is CASSSGTGTATNEKLFF. In nucleotides, the CDR3 is TGTGCCAGCAGCTCCGGGACAGGGACTGCAACTAATGAAAAACTGTTTTTT.

The chain has TRBV15 and TRBJ2-7; 11 nucleotides align to TRBD2. The CDR3 runs to 14 residues. The V gene end was trimmed by 4 bases and the J gene end by 3 bases; junction bases not matched to a gene: 2. CDR1 is LNHNV and CDR2 is YYDKDF in the germline V gene (reference sequence). In DNA form, the CDR3 reads TGTGCCACCAGCACTAGCGGGAGGATCTACGAGCAGTACTTC. Protein sequence: CATSTSGRIYEQYF.

The chain links TRBV20-1 to TRBJ2-1, with 10 positions matching TRBD1. The J call may be mistaken, given a closer DNA end match to TRBJ2-7. The germline V gene encodes CDR1 DFQATT and CDR2 SNEGSKA (reference sequence). The CDR3 runs 15 residues. CDR3: CSAADRGHSYNEQYF. For the CDR3, the DNA is TGCAGTGCTGCTGACAGGGGGCATTCCTACAATGAGCAGTACTTC.

As concerns this clonotype: This could be a read error, since a much larger clone is one nucleotide away. In DNA form, the CDR3 reads TGCAGCGCCAGTCAGGGCAGTGGCACAGATACGCAGTATTTT. This gives the protein CSASQGSGTDTQYF. V usage is TRBV29-1 and J usage is TRBJ2-3, with a weak D call TRBD1 (5 bases). Per germline, CDR1 SQVTM and CDR2 ANQGSEA. The CDR3 consists of 14 residues. V gave up 7 bases and J gave up 1 base, with 15 bases separating them.

Comment on this clonotype: Sequence at one end of the junction differs from germline and may be a read error. The CDR3 coding sequence is TGTGCCAGCAGCCAAGGAGGAAATCAGTCCCAGCATTTT. Amino acids: CASSQGGNQSQHF. The rearrangement uses TRBV3-1 and TRBJ1-5; D ambiguous. This CDR3 is built from 13 residues. CDR1 and CDR2 from the germline V gene are LGHDT and YNNKEL (reference sequence).

There are many counts of this clonotype. V is TRBV7-2 and J is TRBJ2-7; 12 nucleotides match TRBD2. Germline CDR1 and CDR2: SGHTA and FQGNSA. V lost 5 bases to trimming and J lost 4 bases; unmatched junction nucleotides: 6. There are 15 residues in the CDR3. The CDR3 is CASSQTSGSRYEQYF. Here the CDR3 DNA reads TGTGCCAGCAGCCAGACTAGCGGGAGTCGGTACGAGCAGTACTTC.

The chain recombines TRBV5-1 with TRBJ2-5; no clear D. In germline, CDR1 is SGHRS, CDR2 YFSETQ. The CDR3 is made up of 14 amino acids. The ends were cut back, 0 bases at V and 0 bases at J, with 6 bases in the middle. The CDR3 region is CASSLGSDQETQYF. The CDR3 DNA sequence: TGCGCCAGCAGCTTGGGCAGCGACCAAGAGACCCAGTACTTC.

As for this clonotype: A much larger clone lies a single base off, so this may be a read error. CDR3 coding DNA: TGTGCCAGCAGCTTAGCCGACGAGCAGTACTTC. Residues: CASSLADEQYF. The rearrangement uses TRBV7-9 and TRBJ2-7; D is uncertain. The CDR3 sequence is 11 residues long. CDR1 is SEHNR and CDR2 is FQNEAQ in the germline V gene (reference sequence). The germline V and J ends were trimmed by 0 bases and 5 bases, with 2 bases remaining between them. The full variable domain, in which reference TRBV7-9 and TRBJ2-7 provide the parts outside the CDR3, is DTGVSQNPRHKITKRGQNVTFRCDPISEHNRLYWYRQTLGQGPEFLTYFQNEAQLEKSRLLSDRFSAERPKGSFSTLEIQRTEQGDSAMYLCASSLADEQYFGPGTRLTVT.

This clonotype came up a few times. This chain connects TRBV28 to TRBJ2-7; D not certain. The germline CDR1 and CDR2 sequences are MDHEN and SYDVKM. The CDR3 totals 14 residues. Trimming pared 3 bases from V and 0 bases from J, leaving 9 bases between. CDR3 sequence reads: CASSLDDSSYEQYF. In DNA, the CDR3 is TGTGCCAGCAGTTTGGACGATAGCTCCTACGAGCAGTACTTC.

The chain couples TRBV5-1 to TRBJ1-3; a possible D gene is TRBD1 (6 bases). In germline, CDR1 is SGHRS, CDR2 YFSETQ. Trimming removed 4 bases at V and 0 bases at J, with 17 bases between. The CDR3 covers 17 residues. DNA of the CDR3: TGCGCCAGCAGCCCTGGACAGCTCGTCCTCTCTGGAAACACCATATATTTT. Amino acid sequence: CASSPGQLVLSGNTIYF.

V gene TRBV21-1 combines with J gene TRBJ2-1; the table calls TRBD1, which could not be checked here. TRBV21-1 is described as a pseudogene. The CDR3 totals 16 residues. This chain's CDR3 is CASSKALGQGNHEQFF. The CDR3 DNA sequence: TGTGCCAGCAGCAAAGCGCTAGGACAGGGGAACCATGAGCAGTTCTTC.

Many counts were recorded for this clonotype. The CDR3 sequence: CASSLRGTGVEQYF. In DNA form, the CDR3 reads TGCGCCAGCAGCTTGCGGGGGACAGGGGTCGAGCAGTACTTC. The chain uses TRBV5-1 and TRBJ2-7, with 10 bases fitting TRBD1. Germline V gives CDR1 SGHRS, CDR2 YFSETQ. The CDR3 contains 14 residues. V was pared by 1 base and J by 6 bases, with 4 bases of the junction left unmatched.

This clonotype was picked up a small number of times. The chain employs TRBV20-1 and TRBJ1-1, with D perhaps TRBD1 (6 bases). The CDR3 sequence is 14 residues long. The ends were cut back, 3 bases at V and 1 base at J, with 12 bases in the middle. CDR1 is DFQATT and CDR2 is SNEGSKA in the germline V gene (reference sequence). CDR3 DNA sequence: TGCAGTGCTAGGGAGGGACACCCGAACACTGAAGCTTTCTTT. Protein product: CSAREGHPNTEAFF.

In its sample, this clonotype was seen a few times. The chain employs TRBV7-2 and TRBJ2-1; the D call may be TRBD1 or TRBD2 (6 bases each). Between the trimmed V and J ends, which lost 0 bases and 5 bases, there was a span of 17 bases. The CDR3 has 17 residues. The germline V gene has CDR1 SGHTA and CDR2 FQGNSA. The CDR3 nucleotides read TGTGCCAGCAGCTTAGCGGGGGCCGGGAGCGGTGACAATGAGCAGTTCTTC. It encodes CASSLAGAGSGDNEQFF.

The chain employs TRBV6-2 or TRBV6-3 and TRBJ2-2; TRBD1 matches 8 bases. The V segment lost 2 bases and the J segment 6 bases; nucleotides outside the gene matches: 14. Germline V gene lookup returns CDR1 MNHEY and CDR2 SVGEGT. The CDR3 consists of 18 residues. The CDR3 bases are TGTGCCAGCAGTTACGTTGCCAGGGGGCAGTTAAAGTCCGGGGAGCTGTTTTTT. Its translation is CASSYVARGQLKSGELFF.

The V and J genes are TRBV20-1 and TRBJ1-6, with D perhaps TRBD1 (5 bases). Germline V gives CDR1 DFQATT, CDR2 SNEGSKA (reference sequence). V was trimmed by 7 bases and J by 9 bases, leaving 19 bases between them. CDR3 length equals 14 residues. CDR3 sequence reads: CSVAGPGGISPLHF. In DNA, the CDR3 is TGCAGTGTCGCCGGGCCCGGGGGAATTTCACCCCTCCACTTT.

This clonotype was observed a few times. The CDR3: CASGLGQGNTEAFF. For the CDR3, the DNA is TGTGCTAGTGGTTTGGGGCAGGGGAACACTGAAGCTTTCTTT. The chain links TRBV12-5 to TRBJ1-1; D may be TRBD1 (5 bases). Looked up from germline, CDR1 is LGHNT and CDR2 is FRNRAP. CDR3 size: 14 residues. The V end was cut by 1 base, the J end by 1 base, with 7 bases between. The variable domain in full, with the rest retrieved from reference TRBV12-5 and TRBJ1-1, is DARVTQTPRHKVTEMGQEVTMRCQPILGHNTVFWYRQTMMQGLELLAYFRNRAPLDDSGMPKDRFSAEMPDATLATLKIQPSEPRDSAVYFCASGLGQGNTEAFFGQGTRLTVV.

This clonotype showed up just a few times. The chain has TRBV12-3 or TRBV12-4 and TRBJ2-5; D is uncertain. The end of the DNA fits TRBJ2-7 better, so the J call may be wrong. CDR3 size: 11 residues. The DNA of the CDR3 is TGTGCCAGCACCTCCTATGACGAGCAGTACTTC. Its protein product is CASTSYDEQYF.

V usage is TRBV12-3 or TRBV12-4 and J usage is TRBJ1-4; TRBD1 matches at 10 bases. The CDR3 totals 15 residues. Unmatched junction bases numbered 5, after V lost 2 bases and J lost 8 bases. The CDR3 sequence: CASSLFGTGEEKLFF. The CDR3 coding sequence is TGTGCCAGCAGTTTATTCGGGACAGGGGAAGAAAAACTGTTTTTT.

The rearrangement links TRBV11-2 to TRBJ1-2; possibly TRBD1 for D (6 bases). Germline CDR1 and CDR2: SGHAT and FQNNGV. With 5 bases removed from V and 2 bases from J, the gap between germline ends came to 15 bases. The CDR3 is 15 amino acids. This CDR3 is CASSPYYRENYGYTF. CDR3 in DNA: TGTGCCAGCAGCCCTTATTACAGGGAGAACTATGGCTACACCTTC.

This sequence joins TRBV20-1 and TRBJ1-6; the D gene is possibly TRBD1 (6 bases). The CDR3 is 15 residues long. Germline V gene lookup returns CDR1 DFQATT and CDR2 SNEGSKA (reference sequence). Between the trimmed V and J ends, which lost 4 bases and 3 bases, there was a span of 13 bases. CDR3 coding DNA: TGCAGTGCTACCCCGGGGGGACACTATAATTCACCCCTCCACTTT. This gives the protein CSATPGGHYNSPLHF.

This clonotype was detected a few times. This sequence joins TRBV6-5 and TRBJ2-7; 15 bases match TRBD2. Germline V gives CDR1 MNHEY, CDR2 SVGAGI. The CDR3 spans 16 residues. With V trimmed by 10 bases and J by 2 bases, 9 bases remained unmatched. The CDR3, as DNA: TGTGCCACCGCCGGGACTAGCGGGGGGAAACCCTACGAGCAGTACTTC. It is translated as CATAGTSGGKPYEQYF.

The rearrangement joins TRBV5-1 to TRBJ2-7; D gene ambiguous. Germline V gene data show CDR1 as SGHRS and CDR2 as YFSETQ. The length of the CDR3 is 14 residues. With 0 bases removed from V and 7 bases from J, the gap between germline ends came to 14 bases. The CDR3 region is CASSLGSTGWEQYF. The CDR3 nucleotides are TGCGCCAGCAGCTTGGGCTCGACTGGCTGGGAGCAGTACTTC.